This TCR beta chain stems from a study of Tregs in tolerant kidney transplant recipients. To note about this clone: The antigen is not known.

General study findings and limits: Few patients were studied, so findings need validation in larger groups. Tregs expanded with activated donor B cells seemed most donor-specific. Biological reproducibility was not directly addressed in this study.

Generated by immunoSEQ multiplex PCR, the TCRdb table keeps only in-frame clones and is missing some. The sample records 200,000 to 300,000 clones, around 82% being singletons. Trimming stripped 8 bases from V and 4 bases from J, with 18 bases between. Looked up from germline, CDR1 is MNHEY and CDR2 is SVGAGI. The CDR3 covers 14 residues. Unstimulated regulatory T cells (CD4+CD25+CD127-), CD4+CD25- non-regulatory cells, CD4 and CD8 cells were FACS-sorted from thawed PBMCs. The specimen was CD4+ T cells from blood. This chain links TRBV6-5 with TRBJ2-7, with no clear D. This TCR derives from a human donor in good health. This chain's CDR3 is CASQTGTPRYEQYF. The CDR3 coding sequence is TGTGCCAGCCAAACTGGCACACCCAGATACGAGCAGTACTTC.